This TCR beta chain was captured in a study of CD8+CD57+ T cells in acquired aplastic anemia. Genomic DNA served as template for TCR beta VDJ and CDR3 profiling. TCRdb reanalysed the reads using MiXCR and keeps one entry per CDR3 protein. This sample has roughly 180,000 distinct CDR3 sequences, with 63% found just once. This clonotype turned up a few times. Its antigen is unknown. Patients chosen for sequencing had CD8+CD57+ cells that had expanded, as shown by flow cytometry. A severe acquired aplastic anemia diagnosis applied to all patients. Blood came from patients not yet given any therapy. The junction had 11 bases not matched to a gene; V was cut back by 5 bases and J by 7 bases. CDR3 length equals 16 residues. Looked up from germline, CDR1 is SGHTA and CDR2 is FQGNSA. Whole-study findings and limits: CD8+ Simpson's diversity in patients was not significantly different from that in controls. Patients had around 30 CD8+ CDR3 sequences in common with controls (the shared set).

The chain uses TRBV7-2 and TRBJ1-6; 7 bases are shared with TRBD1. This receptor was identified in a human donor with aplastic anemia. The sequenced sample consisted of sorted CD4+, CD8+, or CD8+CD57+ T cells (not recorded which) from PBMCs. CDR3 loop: CASSLDRALANSPLHF. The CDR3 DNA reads TGTGCCAGCAGCCTCGACAGGGCATTGGCCAATTCACCCCTCCACTTT.